This TCR beta chain was captured by sequencing in a study of blood T cells in healthy people across ages. Study in general: Capture by template switching was about one barcoded beta molecule per two T cells. Overall study results and limits: Using unsorted PBMCs precluded a conclusive naive versus antigen-experienced comparison.

Turning to this clonotype: Its antigen is unknown.

Next came a second PCR, run for about 7 to 12 cycles, which used a sample-barcoded 5' primer along with a J-beta primer mix. A template-switch adaptor with 12 random nucleotides tagged each cDNA molecule. Via MiXCR, TCRdb re-called the 5' RACE reads, giving one row per CDR3 protein. The table includes more than 600,000 distinct CDR3 sequences, approximately 25% detected once. The CDR3 has 14 residues. This sample also appeared in a second study, on T cells of mothers and their children. As that study records: The analysis detected no persistent microchimeric T cell clones.

The chain employs TRBV21-1 and TRBJ2-5; TRBD1 was called by the table and not checked on the DNA. TRBV21-1 corresponds to a pseudogene. Sequencing input: blood. The clonotype originates from a boy under 18 in good health. This chain's CDR3 is CASRAGRREETQYF. The CDR3 region has the DNA TGTGCCAGCAGGGCCGGGCGAAGGGAAGAGACCCAGTACTTC.